One and the same sample provided the 2 T cell receptor beta chains below, sequenced in a study of neurological immune-mediated disorders. In TCRdb, the 5' RACE reads were re-called with MiXCR into one record per CDR3 protein. The sample has around 68,000 distinct CDR3 sequences, 3.5% to 5% seen once. The sample was PBMCs. The receptor source for this set is a man over 45 with multiple sclerosis.

Many counts were recorded for this clonotype. This rearrangement joins TRBV5-6 to TRBJ1-6; TRBD1 matches 7 bases. The CDR3 contains 18 residues. Per germline, CDR1 SGHDT and CDR2 YYEEEE. The trim removed 3 bases at V and 0 bases at J, leaving 9 bases unmatched. Here the CDR3 reads CASSSYSRGSSYNSPLHF. The CDR3 DNA reads TGTGCCAGCAGCTCCTACTCCAGGGGGAGCTCCTATAATTCACCCCTCCACTTT.

This clonotype was picked up many times. The rearrangement uses TRBV27 and TRBJ2-2; no reliable D call. CDR3 length: 14 amino acids. V gave up 3 bases and J gave up 5 bases, with 10 bases separating them. The germline gives CDR1 MNHEY, CDR2 SMNVEV (reference sequence). The CDR3 spells CASSFLLGTGELFF. The CDR3 region has the DNA TGTGCCAGCAGTTTCTTATTGGGAACCGGGGAGCTGTTTTTT.